This entry concerns a single TCR beta chain. In the authors' workflow: Estimated nucleated cell counts came from reference gene primer amplification. The assay was immunoSEQ multiplex PCR, and TCRdb's table has in-frame clones only and misses some. That table supplies the V and J calls and clone size; D and trimming were determined from the DNA. This table has roughly 67,000 clones, approximately 80% appearing once. This specimen belongs to a study of blood T cell repertoires in COVID-19. Study background: Donors in the United States, Italy and Spain gave samples during acute or convalescent COVID-19. T cells, B-cell-depleted T cells, or PBMCs provided the cDNA or gDNA that served as material.

V gave up 4 bases and J gave up 11 bases; unmatched junction bases: 9. The CDR3 contains 15 residues. Germline V gene lookup returns CDR1 MNHEY and CDR2 SMNVEV (reference sequence). This receptor was identified in a human donor in a cohort sampled during active COVID-19. Sequences were obtained from peripheral blood. The chain uses TRBV27 and TRBJ1-3, with 12 bases lining up with TRBD1. In nucleotides, the CDR3 is TGTGCCAGCAGTTCCGCCGGGACAGGGGGCGCCGCCATATATTTT. It specifies CASSSAGTGGAAIYF.